The clone carrying this T cell receptor (beta chain) was observed a handful of times. Its matching antigen is unknown. The library targeted TCRbeta and was prepared with unique molecular identifiers. Via MiXCR, TCRdb re-called the PCR reads, giving one row per CDR3 protein. This sample has roughly 790,000 distinct CDR3 sequences, with 15% to 20% found just once. The sample comes from a study of T-cell reconstitution after alpha-beta-depleted transplantation in children. Germline V lookup: CDR1 SGHTA, CDR2 FQGNSA. Trimming removed 2 bases at V and 1 base at J, with 8 bases between. The CDR3 is 14 residues long. Study-wide results and caveats: Counts and diversity of T cells one year after transplant came mostly from newly produced T cells. Approximately two months post-transplant, alpha-beta T cells reportedly originated from several hundred expanded graft clones. Certain patients had high TCRbeta diversity at day 60, and it came from recipient T cells and thymic progenitors that survived.

The TCR originated in a male patient younger than 18 who had a stem cell transplant for acute lymphoblastic leukemia, so the T cells may come from the graft donor. This rearrangement joins TRBV7-2 to TRBJ1-1; no clear D. The sequences come from PBMCs, mostly from graft donor cells, collected 360 days after TCRalphabeta/CD19-depleted stem cell transplant. The CDR3 bases are TGTGCCAGCAGCTTACTACGGACGAACACTGAAGCTTTCTTT. The encoded protein is CASSLLRTNTEAFF.